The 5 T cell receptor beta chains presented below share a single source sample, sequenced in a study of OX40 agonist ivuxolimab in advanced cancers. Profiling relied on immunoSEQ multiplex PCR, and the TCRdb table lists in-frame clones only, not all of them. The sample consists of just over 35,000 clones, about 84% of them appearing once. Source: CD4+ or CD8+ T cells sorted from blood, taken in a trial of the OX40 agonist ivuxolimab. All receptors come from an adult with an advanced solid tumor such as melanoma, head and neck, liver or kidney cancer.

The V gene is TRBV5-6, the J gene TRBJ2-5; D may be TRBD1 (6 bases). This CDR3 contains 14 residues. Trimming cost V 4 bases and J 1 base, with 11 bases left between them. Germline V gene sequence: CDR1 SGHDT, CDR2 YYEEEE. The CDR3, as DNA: TGTGCCAGCAGCCTTGGGACAACCCAAGAGACCCAGTACTTC. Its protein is CASSLGTTQETQYF.

The CDR3 reads CASSTTGALNTQYF. The CDR3 DNA reads as TGCGCCAGCAGCACCACGGGGGCTCTGAATACGCAGTATTTT. The V and J genes are TRBV5-1 and TRBJ2-3; D is tentatively TRBD1 or TRBD2 (6 bases each). Trimming took 4 bases from V and 7 from J, leaving 16 bases between them. Per the germline V gene, CDR1 is SGHRS and CDR2 is YFSETQ. CDR3 length: 14 residues.

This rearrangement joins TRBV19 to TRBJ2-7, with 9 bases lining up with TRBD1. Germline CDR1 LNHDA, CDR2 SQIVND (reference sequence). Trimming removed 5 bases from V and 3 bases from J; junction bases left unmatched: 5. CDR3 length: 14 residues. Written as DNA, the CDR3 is TGTGCCAGTAGTGTCAGGACAGGGGACTACGAGCAGTACTTC. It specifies CASSVRTGDYEQYF.

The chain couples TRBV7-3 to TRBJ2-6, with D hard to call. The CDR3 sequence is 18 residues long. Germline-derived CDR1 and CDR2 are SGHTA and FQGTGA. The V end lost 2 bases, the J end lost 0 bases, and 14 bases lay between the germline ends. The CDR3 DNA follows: TGTGCCAGCAGCTTATTTACAGCACCATTCTCTGGGGCCAACGTCCTGACTTTC. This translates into CASSLFTAPFSGANVLTF.

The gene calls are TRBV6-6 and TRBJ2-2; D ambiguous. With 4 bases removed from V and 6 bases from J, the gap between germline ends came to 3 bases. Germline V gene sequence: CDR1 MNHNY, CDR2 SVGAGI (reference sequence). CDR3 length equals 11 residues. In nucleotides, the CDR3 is TGTGCCAGCAGTTCCCCCGGGGAGCTGTTTTTT. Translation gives CASSSPGELFF.